This T cell receptor beta chain emerged from a study of T cell responses to AZD1222 COVID-19 vaccine. The protocol was immunoSEQ multiplex PCR, while the TCRdb copy is restricted to in-frame clones and leaves out a portion. This table has roughly 160,000 clones, 90% appearing once. Trimming left V 5 bases short and J 4 bases short, with 17 bases between. Per the germline V gene, CDR1 is LNHDA and CDR2 is SQIVND (reference sequence). CDR3 length: 15 amino acids. A note on this clone: Its target is not known.

Study-wide results and caveats: Targeting of unmutated variant regions was reportedly seen in nearly half of spike-specific TCRs.

The source material was peripheral blood, sampled on day 0 of AZD1222 vaccination. The rearrangement joins TRBV19 to TRBJ1-2; TRBD1 is a possible D gene (6 bases). The TCR sequence derives from an adult in good health. CDR3 nucleotides: TGTGCCAGTAGTCAGGTTGGGGGGGCAATCTATGGCTACACCTTC. Amino acids: CASSQVGGAIYGYTF.